The entry below gives a single T cell receptor beta chain sequence along with its context. Its antigen is unknown. Qualities for individual bases were not recorded, and no much larger clone is one base off. This sample was included in a study of control samples from healthy donors and cancer patients (dated by TCRdb to 2020 to 2022). Receptor libraries were prepared by the immunoSEQ multiplex PCR assay. TCRdb holds this immuneACCESS table with in-frame rearrangements only. Some clones are missing; in checked studies, unresolved V genes explain under half, and the rest has no known cause. Within this sample are almost 85,000 clones, with 90% to 95% of them counted one time only. Approximately 4.8% of the sample is in the top ten clones. CDR1 and CDR2 are drawn from the germline V gene: MRHNA, SNTAGT. V lost 3 bases and J lost 8 bases; the stretch between them is 13 bases long. The CDR3 goes from the cysteine to the phenylalanine over 14 residues. The retained sequence is limited to the CDR3, 42 bases, with the frame set at the first base.

Sequencing was performed on blood. This clonotype originated in a woman aged 18-35 years in good health. The rearrangement joined TRBV6-4 to TRBJ1-4; the D gene remains uncertain. The CDR3: CASSESAGAEKLFF. The sequenced DNA is TGTGCCAGCAGTGAGTCGGCAGGTGCGGAAAAACTGTTTTTT.